This T cell receptor beta chain stems from a study of early T cells in non-severe SARS-CoV-2 infection. Overall study context: Unsorted whole blood bulk RNA was sequenced, with unpaired chains.

Study results and limitations: Anti-spike CD8 specificities were favored by VDJdb matching, whose results missed private and CD4 specificities.

Unique molecular identifiers tagged individual cDNA molecules. A single record per CDR3 protein comes from TCRdb applying MiXCR to the 5' RACE reads. The top ten clones hold about 4% of a sample with around 55,000 distinct CDR3 sequences, 12% of them seen once. The V and J ends lost 5 bases and 5 bases, in that order; junction bases with no gene match: 4. Per the germline V gene, CDR1 is MNHNS and CDR2 is SASEGT. This CDR3 is 13 amino acids long. Comment on this clonotype: Antigen specificity is unknown.

The sample comprised whole blood. The receptor was derived from an adult who was a healthcare worker with PCR-confirmed SARS-CoV-2 infection or an uninfected control (not recorded which). The chain recombines TRBV6-1 with TRBJ2-5, with 8 bases that match TRBD1. CDR3 region: CASSRTGLETQYF. Written as DNA, the CDR3 is TGTGCCAGCAGTAGGACAGGGTTGGAGACCCAGTACTTC.